This TCR beta chain was obtained from a study of blood T cell repertoires in COVID-19. CDR1 is SGHTA and CDR2 is FQGNSA in the germline V gene. Trimming stripped 1 base from V and 4 bases from J, with 17 bases between. This CDR3 spans 16 amino acids. Sequencing used immunoSEQ multiplex PCR; TCRdb keeps in-frame clones, though not all of them. The table lists 200,000 to 250,000 clones, roughly 79% of them singletons. The genes are TRBV7-2 and TRBJ2-7; D is uncertain. The sequenced sample was peripheral blood. This clonotype originated in a woman older than 75 with acute or convalescent COVID-19. CDR3 loop: CASSLEFIPRRYEQYF. CDR3 nucleotides: TGTGCCAGCAGCTTAGAGTTTATCCCTCGTCGGTACGAGCAGTACTTC.